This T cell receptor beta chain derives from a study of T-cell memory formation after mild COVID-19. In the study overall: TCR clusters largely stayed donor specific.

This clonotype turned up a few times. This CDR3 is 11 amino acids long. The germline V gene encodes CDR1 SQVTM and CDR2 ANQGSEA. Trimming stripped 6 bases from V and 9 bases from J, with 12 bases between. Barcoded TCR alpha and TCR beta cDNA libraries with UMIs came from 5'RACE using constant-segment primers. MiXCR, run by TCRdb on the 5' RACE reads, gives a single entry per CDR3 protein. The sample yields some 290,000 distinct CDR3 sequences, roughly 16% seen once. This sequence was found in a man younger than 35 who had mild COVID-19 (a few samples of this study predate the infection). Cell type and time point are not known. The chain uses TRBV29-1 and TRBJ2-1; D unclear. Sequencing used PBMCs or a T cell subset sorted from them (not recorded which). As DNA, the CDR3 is TGCAGCGTCCAGACCCTCTCTGAGCAGTTCTTC. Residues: CSVQTLSEQFF.